This T cell receptor beta chain comes out of a study of CD8 T cells in Susac syndrome. Stable or active relapsing-remitting multiple sclerosis, untreated and meeting revised McDonald criteria, defined the controls. FACS was used to enrich TEMRA cells, whereas the CD8+ and CD4+ T cells were obtained by negative isolation. The germline CDR1 and CDR2 sequences are MNHNY and SVGAGI (reference sequence). The CDR3 runs to 14 residues. Trimming took 2 bases from V and 1 from J, leaving 8 bases between them. An amount of RNA that ranged from roughly 0.45 to 1 ug was reverse transcribed with random hexamers. Amplification of TCR beta CDR3 used immunoSEQ multiplex PCR across 54 Vbeta and 13 Jbeta. TCRdb re-derived calls from the immunoSEQ multiplex PCR reads in MiXCR, one entry per CDR3 protein. Here the sample spans 300,000 or so distinct CDR3 sequences, about 91% being singletons.

The sequencing input was CD4+ T cells from PBMCs. The origin of this receptor is a human donor with multiple sclerosis. J is TRBJ1-1 and V is TRBV6-6; weak D call: TRBD1 (5 bases). CDR3 bases: TGTGCCAGCAGTTACAGGGGCTGGAACACTGAAGCTTTCTTT. It codes for CASSYRGWNTEAFF.